Presented here are 3 T cell receptor beta chains from one specimen sequenced in a study of shared clonotypes between healthy human individuals. Clones were sequenced by immunoSEQ multiplex PCR, and TCRdb holds only the in-frame ones, with some missing. The table lists roughly 2.4 million clones, almost 96% of them singletons. Sequenced sample: naive CD4+ T cells sorted from blood. Stated subset: CD45RA+ positively selected. The receptor source for this set is a young man in good health.

CDR3 loop: CATSLGTETEAFF. The CDR3 DNA is TGTGCCACCAGCCTCGGGACTGAGACTGAAGCTTTCTTT. The gene calls are TRBV15 and TRBJ1-1; a possible D gene is TRBD1 (5 bases). V lost 5 bases and J 5 bases, leaving 12 bases between the germline ends. Germline V CDR1 and CDR2: LNHNV, YYDKDF (reference sequence). This CDR3 region has 13 residues.

The chain links TRBV5-1 to TRBJ2-7; D is possibly TRBD2 (5 bases). CDR3 length equals 14 residues. Germline V gene sequence: CDR1 SGHRS, CDR2 YFSETQ. Trimming pared 0 bases from V and 6 bases from J, leaving 13 bases between. The CDR3 DNA is TGCGCCAGCAGCTTGGGGGTGGGAGTAGGCGAGCAGTACTTC. As protein: CASSLGVGVGEQYF. The full variable domain, its missing parts supplied by reference TRBV5-1 and TRBJ2-7, is KAGVTQTPRYLIKTRGQQVTLSCSPISGHRSVSWYQQTPGQGLQFLFEYFSETQRNKGNFPGRFSGRQFSNSRSEMNVSTLELGDSALYLCASSLGVGVGEQYFGPGTRLTVT.

Concerning this clone itself: Different DNA sequences within this sample yield the same CDR3. The V gene is TRBV12-5, the J gene TRBJ1-1; D is unresolved. The CDR3 is made up of 13 amino acids. Germline V gene data show CDR1 as LGHNT and CDR2 as FRNRAP. Trimming shortened V by 2 bases and J by 1 base, and 5 bases separated the two germline ends. The chain's CDR3 is CASGLRENTEAFF. The CDR3 DNA reads TGTGCTAGTGGTTTGAGGGAGAACACTGAAGCTTTCTTT.